The 5 T cell receptor beta chains below come from one sample, sequenced in a study of post-analysis software for immune sequencing data. Study-wide findings and caveats: Controls showed lower frequencies than patients for a few TRBV segments, and TRBV5-6, TRBV5-1 and TRBV20-1 were among these.

The TCR beta cDNA libraries carried unique molecular identifiers. TCRdb fed the PCR reads into MiXCR, producing one record per CDR3 protein. Among 350,000 to 450,000 distinct CDR3 sequences listed, roughly 35% were seen once. No antigen has been identified for these receptors. Sequencing used blood. These receptors originate from a girl aged 10 to 17 with multiple sclerosis.

This sequence joins TRBV12-3 or TRBV12-4 and TRBJ2-1; a possible D gene is TRBD1 (5 bases). The V end lost 4 bases, the J end lost 7 bases, and 8 bases lay between the germline ends. CDR3 length equals 12 residues. The CDR3 DNA is TGTGCCAGCAGTTCCAGGGTGAATGAGCAGTTCTTC. Amino acid sequence: CASSSRVNEQFF.

The chain has TRBV28 and TRBJ2-5, with TRBD1 matching 7 bases. With the DNA end fitting TRBJ2-7 better, the J assignment may be wrong. The CDR3 spans 15 residues. From germline, CDR1 is MDHEN and CDR2 SYDVKM. The CDR3 DNA reads TGTGCCAGCAGTTCCGAACCGGGACAGAAGATCGAGCAGTACTTC. The encoded protein is CASSSEPGQKIEQYF.

This clonotype has just one count. V is TRBV12-3 or TRBV12-4 and J is TRBJ1-1; D is unresolved. Trimming left V 6 bases short and J 0 bases short, with 14 bases between. The CDR3 has 15 amino acids. As DNA, the CDR3 is TGTGCCAGCAGACGACCCCTGTTCATGAACACTGAAGCTTTCTTT. Translated, it gives CASRRPLFMNTEAFF.

This clonotype came up once. This chain uses TRBV5-5 with TRBJ2-3, with 8 bases that match TRBD1. The CDR3 spans 14 residues. The germline gives CDR1 SGHKS, CDR2 YYEKEE (reference sequence). With V trimmed by 4 bases and J by 5 bases, 6 bases remained unmatched. This CDR3 is CASSRDRGKDTQYF. As DNA, the CDR3 is TGTGCCAGCAGCCGTGACAGGGGAAAAGATACGCAGTATTTT.

This clonotype occurred a few times. The chain combines TRBV29-1 with TRBJ2-1; D uncertain. The CDR3 runs 11 residues. In germline, CDR1 is SQVTM, CDR2 ANQGSEA. With 5 bases removed from V and 0 bases from J, the gap between germline ends came to 2 bases. CDR3: CSVPSYNEQFF. DNA of the CDR3: TGCAGCGTTCCCTCCTACAATGAGCAGTTCTTC.